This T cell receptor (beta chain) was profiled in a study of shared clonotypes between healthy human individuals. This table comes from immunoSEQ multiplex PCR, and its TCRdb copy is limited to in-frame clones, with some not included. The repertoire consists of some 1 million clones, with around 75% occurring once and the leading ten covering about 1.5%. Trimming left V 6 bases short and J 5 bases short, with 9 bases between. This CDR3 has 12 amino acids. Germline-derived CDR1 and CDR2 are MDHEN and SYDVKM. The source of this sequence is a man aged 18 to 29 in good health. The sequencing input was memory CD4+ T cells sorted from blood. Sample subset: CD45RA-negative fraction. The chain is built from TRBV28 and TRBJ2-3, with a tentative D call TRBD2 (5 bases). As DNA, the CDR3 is TGTGCCAGCAGCCCCGGACTAGATACGCAGTATTTT. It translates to CASSPGLDTQYF.